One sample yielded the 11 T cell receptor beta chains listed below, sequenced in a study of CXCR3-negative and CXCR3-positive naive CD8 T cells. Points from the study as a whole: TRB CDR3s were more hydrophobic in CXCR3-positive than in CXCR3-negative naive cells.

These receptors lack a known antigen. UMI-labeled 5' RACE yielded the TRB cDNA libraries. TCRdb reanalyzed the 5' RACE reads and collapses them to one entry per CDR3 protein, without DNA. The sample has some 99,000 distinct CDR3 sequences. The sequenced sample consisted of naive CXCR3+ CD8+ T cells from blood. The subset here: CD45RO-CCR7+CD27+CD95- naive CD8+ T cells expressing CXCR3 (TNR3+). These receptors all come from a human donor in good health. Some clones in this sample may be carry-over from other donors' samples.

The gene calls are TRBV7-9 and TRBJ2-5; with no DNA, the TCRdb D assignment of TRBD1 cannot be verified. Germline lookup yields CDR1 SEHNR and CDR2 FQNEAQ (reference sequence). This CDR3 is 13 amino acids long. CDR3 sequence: CASRTGAQETQYF.

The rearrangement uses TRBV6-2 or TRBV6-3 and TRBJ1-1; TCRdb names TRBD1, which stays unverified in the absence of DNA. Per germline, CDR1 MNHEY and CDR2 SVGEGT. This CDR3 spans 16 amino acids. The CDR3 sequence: CASSLIPTAMNTEAFF.

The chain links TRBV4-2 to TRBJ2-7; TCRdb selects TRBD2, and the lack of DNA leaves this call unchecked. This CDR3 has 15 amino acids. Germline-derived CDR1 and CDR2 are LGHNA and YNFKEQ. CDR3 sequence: CASSQDLGAPYEQYF.

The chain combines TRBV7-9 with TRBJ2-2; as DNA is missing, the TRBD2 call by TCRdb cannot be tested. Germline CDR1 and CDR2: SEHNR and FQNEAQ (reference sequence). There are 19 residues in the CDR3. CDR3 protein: CASSLEEYTSVTNTGELFF.

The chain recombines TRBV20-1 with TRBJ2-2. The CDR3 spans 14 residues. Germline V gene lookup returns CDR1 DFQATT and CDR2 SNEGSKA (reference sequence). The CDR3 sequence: CSVIADGNTGELFF.

CDR3 sequence reads: CASSLGGEKLFF. This chain links TRBV12-3 or TRBV12-4 with TRBJ1-4. The CDR3 is 12 amino acids.

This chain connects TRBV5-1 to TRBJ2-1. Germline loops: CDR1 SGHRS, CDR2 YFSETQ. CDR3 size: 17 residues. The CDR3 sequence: CASSLASVEYMNNEQFF.

This chain's CDR3 is CAISEEQGAGEKLFF. The chain recombines TRBV10-3 with TRBJ1-4; the TCRdb D gene call, TRBD1, has no DNA to confirm it. Germline CDR1 ENHRY, CDR2 SYGVKD. The CDR3 has 15 amino acids.

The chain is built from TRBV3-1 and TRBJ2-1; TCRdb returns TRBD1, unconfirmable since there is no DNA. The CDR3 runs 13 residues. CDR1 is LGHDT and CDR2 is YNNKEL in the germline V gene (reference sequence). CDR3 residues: CASSQVPRGEQFF.

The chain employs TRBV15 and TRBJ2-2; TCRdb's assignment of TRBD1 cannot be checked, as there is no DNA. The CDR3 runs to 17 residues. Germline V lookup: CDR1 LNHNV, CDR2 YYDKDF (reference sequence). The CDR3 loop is CATSLRPPGLIGGELFF. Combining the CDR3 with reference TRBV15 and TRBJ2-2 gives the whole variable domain DAMVIQNPRYQVTQFGKPVTLSCSQTLNHNVMYWYQQKSSQAPKLLFHYYDKDFNNEADTPDNFQSRRPNTSFCFLDIRSPGLGDTAMYLCATSLRPPGLIGGELFFGEGSRLTVL.

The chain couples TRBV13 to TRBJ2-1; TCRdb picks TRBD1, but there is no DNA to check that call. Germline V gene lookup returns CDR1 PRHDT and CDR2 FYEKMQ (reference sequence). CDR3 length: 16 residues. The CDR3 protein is CASSPPWLGADNEQFF.